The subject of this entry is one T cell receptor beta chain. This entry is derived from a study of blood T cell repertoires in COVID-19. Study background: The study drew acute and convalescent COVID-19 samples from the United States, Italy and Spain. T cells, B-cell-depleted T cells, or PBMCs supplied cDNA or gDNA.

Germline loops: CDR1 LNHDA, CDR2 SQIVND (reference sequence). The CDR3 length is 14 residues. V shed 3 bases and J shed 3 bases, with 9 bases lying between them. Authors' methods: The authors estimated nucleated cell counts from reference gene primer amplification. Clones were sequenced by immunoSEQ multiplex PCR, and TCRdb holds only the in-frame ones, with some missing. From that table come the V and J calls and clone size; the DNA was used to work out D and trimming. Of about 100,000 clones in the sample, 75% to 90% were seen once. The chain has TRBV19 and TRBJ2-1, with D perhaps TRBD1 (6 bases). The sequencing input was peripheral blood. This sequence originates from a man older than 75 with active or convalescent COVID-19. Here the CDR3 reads CASSIWDNYNEQFF. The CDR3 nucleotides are TGTGCCAGTAGTATCTGGGACAACTACAATGAGCAGTTCTTC.